This T cell receptor beta chain came from a study of blood T cell repertoires in COVID-19. Study-level background: Both acute and convalescent COVID-19 samples were obtained from the United States, Italy and Spain. T cells, B-cell-depleted T cells, or PBMCs supplied cDNA or gDNA.

The germline CDR1 and CDR2 sequences are MGHRA and YSYEKL. Unmatched junction bases numbered 7, after V lost 4 bases and J lost 1 base. CDR3 length: 17 residues. This clone was detected once. Assay used: immunoSEQ multiplex PCR; TCRdb lists only in-frame clones, some missing. The sample holds over 150,000 clones, roughly 91% seen once. The sequenced material came from peripheral blood. The chain links TRBV4-1 to TRBJ2-1; 10 nucleotides align to TRBD2. The receptor comes from a man younger than 35 with COVID-19, enrolled during active disease. Written as DNA, the CDR3 is TGCGCCAGCAGCCTCCATCTAGCGGGAGTATCCTACAATGAGCAGTTCTTC. Translating gives CASSLHLAGVSYNEQFF.